These 20 T cell receptor beta chains were all obtained from the same sample, sequenced in a study of blood T cell repertoires in COVID-19. Sequencing used immunoSEQ multiplex PCR; TCRdb keeps in-frame clones, though not all of them. The table shows about 220,000 clones, with around 83% occurring only once. Specimen: peripheral blood. Source of these receptors: a man between 45 and 60 years old who had recovered from COVID-19.

This clone has just one count. V and J are TRBV2 and TRBJ2-5; a weak D match, TRBD2 (5 bases). The CDR3 is 15 residues long. CDR1 SNHLY and CDR2 FYNNEI come from the germline V gene. Deletions cut 5 bases from V and 7 bases from J, with 20 bases between. CDR3 residues: CASSPLGSVPRTQYF. The CDR3 DNA sequence: TGTGCCAGCAGTCCCCTAGGTAGCGTACCTAGGACCCAGTACTTC.

V usage is TRBV5-6 and J usage is TRBJ2-5, with D possibly matching TRBD1 (7 bases). V lost 6 bases, J lost 0 bases, and 21 bases lay in between. CDR3 size: 17 residues. Germline V lookup: CDR1 SGHDT, CDR2 YYEEEE. The CDR3 DNA sequence: TGTGCCAGCATCACAAGCCGGGCGGGACAGTACCAAGAGACCCAGTACTTC. Its translation is CASITSRAGQYQETQYF. Drawing the rest from reference TRBV5-6 and TRBJ2-5, the complete variable domain is DAGVTQSPTHLIKTRGQQVTLRCSPKSGHDTVSWYQQALGQGPQFIFQYYEEEERQRGNFPDRFSGHQFPNYSSELNVNALLLGDSALYLCASITSRAGQYQETQYFGPGTRLLVL.

This clone was picked up many times. The genes are TRBV7-9 and TRBJ1-5, with a possible D match to TRBD1 (5 bases). The CDR3 extends over 12 amino acids. Germline lookup yields CDR1 SEHNR and CDR2 FQNEAQ (reference sequence). V lost 4 bases and J lost 9, with 10 bases in between. This CDR3 is CASSSGYLPQHF. CDR3 DNA sequence: TGTGCCAGCAGCTCAGGGTACCTGCCCCAGCATTTT.

The gene calls are TRBV5-4 and TRBJ2-6; the match to TRBD2 covers 14 bases. J gave up 0 bases and V 4 bases, and 6 bases lay outside the gene matches. Germline values: CDR1 SGHNT, CDR2 YYREEE (reference sequence). There are 19 residues in the CDR3. The CDR3 reads CASSMGLAGAPSGANVLTF. In DNA, the CDR3 is TGTGCCAGCAGCATGGGACTAGCGGGAGCCCCCTCTGGGGCCAACGTCCTGACTTTC.

The chain carries TRBV5-4 and TRBJ2-1; a weak D match, TRBD2 (5 bases). V lost 4 bases and J 0 bases, leaving 20 bases between the germline ends. This CDR3 has 18 amino acids. Germline CDR1 reads SGHNT; CDR2 reads YYREEE (reference sequence). The CDR3 bases are TGTGCCAGCAGCGGACTCGAGGGCGGAATGAGCTCCTACAATGAGCAGTTCTTC. This translates into CASSGLEGGMSSYNEQFF.

This chain links TRBV27 with TRBJ2-1, with TRBD2 identical over 16 bases. Germline lookup yields CDR1 MNHEY and CDR2 SMNVEV (reference sequence). Unmatched junction bases numbered 6, after V lost 5 bases and J lost 8 bases. CDR3 length: 16 residues. The chain's CDR3 is CASSLGTSGRDDEQFF. The CDR3 DNA reads as TGTGCCAGCAGTCTCGGGACTAGCGGGAGGGACGATGAGCAGTTCTTC.

The V and J genes are TRBV7-9 and TRBJ2-7; D is unresolved. CDR1 SEHNR and CDR2 FQNEAQ come from the germline V gene (reference sequence). The length of the CDR3 is 14 residues. V lost 1 base and J 8 bases, leaving 15 bases between the germline ends. CDR3 amino acids: CASSLGLPEMKQYF. The CDR3 coding sequence is TGTGCCAGCAGCTTAGGACTGCCAGAAATGAAGCAGTACTTC.

This clone was observed a single time. V usage is TRBV7-2 and J usage is TRBJ2-3; TRBD2 matches at 9 bases. Germline values: CDR1 SGHTA, CDR2 FQGNSA. The CDR3 is made up of 16 amino acids. The V segment lost 5 bases and the J segment 6 bases; nucleotides outside the gene matches: 12. CDR3 amino acids: CASSRLVAGGQDTQYF. CDR3 nucleotides: TGTGCCAGCAGCCGCCTGGTGGCGGGAGGGCAGGATACGCAGTATTTT. Looking up the rest from reference TRBV7-2 and TRBJ2-3 gives the full variable domain: GAGVSQSPSNKVTEKGKDVELRCDPISGHTALYWYRQSLGQGLEFLIYFQGNSAPDKSGLPSDRFSAERTGGSVSTLTIQRTQQEDSAVYLCASSRLVAGGQDTQYFGPGTRLTVL.

The CDR3 region has the DNA TGTGCCAGCAGCCGCCCGAAATCCGGGATGAACACCGGGGAGCTGTTTTTT. Encoded protein: CASSRPKSGMNTGELFF. The V and J genes are TRBV11-2 and TRBJ2-2, with D possibly matching TRBD2 (5 bases). With 5 bases removed from V and 1 base from J, the gap between germline ends came to 17 bases. The CDR3 is 17 residues long. CDR1 is SGHAT and CDR2 is FQNNGV in the germline V gene.

The rearrangement uses TRBV2 and TRBJ2-1, with 9 bases lining up with TRBD1. The ends lost 2 bases at V and 4 bases at J; junction bases unmatched: 3. CDR3 length: 15 residues. Germline V gene data show CDR1 as SNHLY and CDR2 as FYNNEI. CDR3 in DNA: TGTGCCAGCAGTGAATCGGGACAGGGTTACAATGAGCAGTTCTTC. Residues: CASSESGQGYNEQFF.

This rearrangement joins TRBV10-3 to TRBJ1-4; D perhaps matches TRBD1 (6 bases). The length of the CDR3 is 16 residues. Germline-derived CDR1 and CDR2 are ENHRY and SYGVKD. The CDR3 loop is CANRSGEPATNEKLFF. CDR3 DNA sequence: TGTGCAAACCGTTCAGGGGAGCCTGCAACTAATGAAAAACTGTTTTTT.

The chain uses TRBV28 and TRBJ2-5; tentatively, D is TRBD1 (6 bases). V gave up 5 bases and J gave up 5 bases, with 15 bases separating them. CDR3 length: 14 amino acids. Germline V lookup: CDR1 MDHEN, CDR2 SYDVKM. DNA of the CDR3: TGTGCCAGCAGTGCGTACAGGGTTTCGGAGACCCAGTACTTC. Translated, it gives CASSAYRVSETQYF.

V and J are TRBV19 and TRBJ2-4; tentatively, D is TRBD2 (7 bases). Looked up from germline, CDR1 is LNHDA and CDR2 is SQIVND (reference sequence). V lost 7 bases, J lost 12 bases, and 19 bases lay in between. This CDR3 has 13 residues. This chain's CDR3 is CASTKGGTTAQYF. For the CDR3, the DNA is TGTGCCAGTACTAAGGGGGGGACAACTGCTCAGTACTTC.

With regard to this clone: The identical CDR3 is also encoded by other nucleotide sequences in the sample. The rearrangement joins TRBV4-1 to TRBJ2-7; tentatively, D is TRBD1 (6 bases). Germline CDR1 reads MGHRA; CDR2 reads YSYEKL. The CDR3 covers 15 residues. V gave up 4 bases and J gave up 2 bases, with 15 bases separating them. The chain's CDR3 is CASSRGRDTTYEQYF. In nucleotides, the CDR3 is TGCGCCAGCAGCCGGGGCCGGGACACAACCTACGAGCAGTACTTC.

The rearrangement uses TRBV21-1 and TRBJ1-4; TRBD1, the D gene given by the table, was not confirmed from the DNA. TRBV21-1 is recorded as a pseudogene. The CDR3 length is 15 residues. CDR3 region: CASSLLGGDNEKLFF. In DNA form, the CDR3 reads TGTGCCAGCAGCCTATTAGGGGGTGATAATGAAAAACTGTTTTTT.

This clone was detected only once. The chain carries TRBV19 and TRBJ2-4, with D maybe TRBD1 (6 bases). Germline CDR1 is LNHDA and CDR2 is SQIVND (reference sequence). The CDR3 loop spans 18 amino acids. Trimming pared 4 bases from V and 1 base from J, leaving 20 bases between. Here the CDR3 reads CASSTQGQAQGAKNIQYF. The CDR3 DNA is TGTGCCAGTAGTACTCAGGGTCAGGCCCAGGGGGCCAAAAACATTCAGTACTTC.

V is TRBV3-1 (or the pseudogene TRBV3-2) and J is TRBJ2-5, with D possibly matching TRBD2 (5 bases). The CDR3 spans 17 residues. Germline-derived CDR1 and CDR2 are LGHDT and YNNKEL (reference sequence). V was shortened by 0 bases and J by 3 bases, with 17 bases between the two germline ends. The chain's CDR3 is CASSQDPRAYGKETQYF. CDR3 coding DNA: TGTGCCAGCAGCCAAGATCCGAGGGCGTACGGGAAAGAGACCCAGTACTTC.

The rearrangement joins TRBV7-9 to TRBJ1-1; TRBD1 is a possible D gene (6 bases). This CDR3 region has 13 residues. V lost 5 bases, J lost 5 bases, and 12 bases lay in between. CDR1 and CDR2 from the germline V gene are SEHNR and FQNEAQ (reference sequence). The CDR3 nucleotides read TGTGCCAGCAGCCCTACAGGGAGAACTGAAGCTTTCTTT. The encoded protein is CASSPTGRTEAFF.

This clone was seen a single time. Here the CDR3 reads CASSEFLLERDSYNEQFF. The CDR3 region has the DNA TGTGCCAGCAGTGAATTCCTTTTAGAGCGGGATTCCTACAATGAGCAGTTCTTC. The V call is TRBV6-1, the J call TRBJ2-1; 7 bases agree with TRBD2. Trimming removed 2 bases from V and 1 base from J; junction bases left unmatched: 11. Germline V gives CDR1 MNHNS, CDR2 SASEGT. The CDR3 length is 18 residues.

CDR3 nucleotide sequence: TGTGCCAGCAGCGACCCCGGGGCTAGCGGGAAGTATGAGCAGTTCTTC. Protein product: CASSDPGASGKYEQFF. The rearrangement joins TRBV9 to TRBJ2-1; 9 bases line up with TRBD2. The V segment lost 3 bases and the J segment 8 bases; nucleotides outside the gene matches: 12. This CDR3 is built from 16 residues. Germline assignment: CDR1 SGDLS and CDR2 YYNGEE.